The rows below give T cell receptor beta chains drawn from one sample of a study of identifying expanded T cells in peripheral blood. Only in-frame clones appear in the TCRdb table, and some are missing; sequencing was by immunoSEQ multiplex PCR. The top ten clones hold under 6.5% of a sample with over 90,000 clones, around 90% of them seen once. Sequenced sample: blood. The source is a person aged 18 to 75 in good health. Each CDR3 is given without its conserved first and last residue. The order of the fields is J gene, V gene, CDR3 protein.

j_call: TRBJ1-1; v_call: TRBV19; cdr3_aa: ASRLGGTEAF
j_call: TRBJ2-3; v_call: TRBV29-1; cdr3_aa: SVVRAGTDTQY
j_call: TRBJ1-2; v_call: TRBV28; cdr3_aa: AIPAGAGGSNYGYT
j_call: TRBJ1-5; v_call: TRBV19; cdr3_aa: ASGTDNSNQPQH
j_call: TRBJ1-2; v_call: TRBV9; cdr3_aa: ASSVGGTAPNYGYT
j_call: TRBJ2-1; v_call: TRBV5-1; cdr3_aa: ASSSGISSYNEQF
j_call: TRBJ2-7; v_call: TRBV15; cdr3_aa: ATSRDSRRGYEQY
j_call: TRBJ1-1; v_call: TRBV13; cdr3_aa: ASSLFGGMNTEAF
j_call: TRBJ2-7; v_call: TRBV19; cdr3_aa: ASSIRLADEQY
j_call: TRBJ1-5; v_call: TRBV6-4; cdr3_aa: ASSVGVGQPQH
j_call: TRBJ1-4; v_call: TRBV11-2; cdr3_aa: ASSPQGSHEKLF
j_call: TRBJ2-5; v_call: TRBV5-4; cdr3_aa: ASSLGTGETQY
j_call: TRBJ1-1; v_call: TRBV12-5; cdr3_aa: ASGLFPGEAEAF
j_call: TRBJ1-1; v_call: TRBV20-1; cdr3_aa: SASENTEAF
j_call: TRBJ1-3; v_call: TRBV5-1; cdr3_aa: ASRTTGEYGNTIY
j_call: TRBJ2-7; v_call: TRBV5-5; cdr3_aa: ASSLQGSEQY
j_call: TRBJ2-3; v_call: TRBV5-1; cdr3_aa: ASSLAGTGGADTQY
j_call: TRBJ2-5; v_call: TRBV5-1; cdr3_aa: ASSLRPGGPLKETQY
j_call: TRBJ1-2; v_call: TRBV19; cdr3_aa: ASSIDVARGTSAGYT
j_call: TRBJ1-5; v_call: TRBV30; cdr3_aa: AWSQDGSNQPQH
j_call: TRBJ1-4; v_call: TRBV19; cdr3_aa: ASSLGTGWLLKEKLF
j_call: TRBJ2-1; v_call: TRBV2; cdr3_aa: ASSEAPPYNEQF
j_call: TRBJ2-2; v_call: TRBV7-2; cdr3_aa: ASSLAGARELF
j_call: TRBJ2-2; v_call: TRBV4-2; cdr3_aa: ASSQDPVAGGSGELF
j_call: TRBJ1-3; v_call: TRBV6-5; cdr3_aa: ATERGGAGNTIY
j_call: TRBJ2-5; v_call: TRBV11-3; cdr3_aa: ASSLGGQKKETQY
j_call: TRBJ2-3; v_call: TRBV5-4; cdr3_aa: ASSLEADTQY
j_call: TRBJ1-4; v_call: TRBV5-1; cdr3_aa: ASSSRGPNEKLF
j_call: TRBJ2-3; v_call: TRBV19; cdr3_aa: ASSRTDTQY
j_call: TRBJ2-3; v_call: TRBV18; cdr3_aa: ASSPQTSGTTDTQY
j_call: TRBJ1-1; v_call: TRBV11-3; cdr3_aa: ASSLDGIRPEAF
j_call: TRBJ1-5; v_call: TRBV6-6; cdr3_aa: ASKGHSNQPQH
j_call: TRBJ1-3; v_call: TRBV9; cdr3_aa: ASSVDVDRGGQGNTIY
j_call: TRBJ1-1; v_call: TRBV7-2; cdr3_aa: ASSFMDRANTEAF
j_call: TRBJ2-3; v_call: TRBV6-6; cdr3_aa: ASSYTSTDTQY
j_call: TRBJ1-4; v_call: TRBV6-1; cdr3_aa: ASSGRQGRNEKLF
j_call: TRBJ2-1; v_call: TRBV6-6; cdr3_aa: ASSYGQGGNEQF
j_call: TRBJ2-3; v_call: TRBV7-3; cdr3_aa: ASSAGLAGPRGGTQY
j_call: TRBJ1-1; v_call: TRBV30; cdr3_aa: AYRDPRAPSPFAEAF
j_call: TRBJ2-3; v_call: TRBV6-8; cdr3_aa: ASSYGRF
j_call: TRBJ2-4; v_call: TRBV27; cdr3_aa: ASSLWGTGLGIQY